This T cell receptor beta chain is drawn from a study of response to subunit inactivated influenza vaccine. One entry per CDR3 protein, called by TCRdb with MiXCR from the RT-PCR reads. The sample consists of fewer than 700,000 distinct CDR3 sequences, 10% to 15% of them appearing once. The CDR3 consists of 16 residues. V was clipped by 5 bases and J by 5 bases; unmatched bases: 11. Germline V CDR1 and CDR2: SGHDN, FVKESK. In regard to this clonotype: What it binds is unknown.

Study-wide results and caveats: The authors suggested that few new T cells are recruited per seasonal influenza vaccination.

This TCR was recovered from a man between 45 and 60 years old who received an inactivated influenza vaccine. The specimen comprised PBMCs from blood, sampled about 6 weeks after vaccination. This chain joins TRBV14 and TRBJ2-3, with 9 bases identical to TRBD2. The CDR3, as DNA: TGTGCCAGCAGCGAGAGGCGGGAGGGCCATGGAGATACGCAGTATTTT. Translating it yields CASSERREGHGDTQYF.